The next 4 T cell receptor beta chains were all read from a single sample in a study of cytomegalovirus exposure and HLA in healthy donors. Produced via immunoSEQ multiplex PCR; TCRdb's table is partial and in-frame only. The repertoire holds 100,000 to 150,000 clones, with roughly 89% as singletons. Sequenced sample: PBMCs. Every receptor here comes from a woman younger than 35 in good health and CMV-seronegative.

The chain is built from TRBV9 and TRBJ2-5, with D perhaps matching TRBD1 (6 bases). V gave up 0 bases and J gave up 5 bases, with 14 bases separating them. Germline CDR1 SGDLS, CDR2 YYNGEE. The CDR3 is made up of 15 amino acids. CDR3 sequence: CASSVGPTGTETQYF. CDR3 coding DNA: TGTGCCAGCAGCGTAGGGCCAACAGGGACCGAGACCCAGTACTTC.

V usage is TRBV27 and J usage is TRBJ2-7, with 8 bases lining up with TRBD1. V lost 9 bases and J lost 4; bases outside the gene matches: 8. Looked up from germline, CDR1 is MNHEY and CDR2 is SMNVEV (reference sequence). The CDR3 runs 13 residues. CDR3 region: CASGQGPPYEQYF. CDR3 DNA sequence: TGTGCCAGTGGACAGGGACCTCCTTACGAGCAGTACTTC.

The chain combines TRBV29-1 with TRBJ1-1; 10 bases match TRBD1. Germline V CDR1 and CDR2: SQVTM, ANQGSEA. The CDR3 contains 12 residues. V trimming: 7 bases; J trimming: 5 bases; junction bases outside the gene matches: 4. CDR3 DNA sequence: TGCAGCGGGGGGACAGGGGAAACTGAAGCTTTCTTT. Its translation: CSGGTGETEAFF.

The chain couples TRBV6-1 to TRBJ2-1; D not certain. V gave up 1 base and J gave up 0 bases, with 10 bases separating them. From germline, CDR1 is MNHNS and CDR2 SASEGT. The CDR3 has 16 amino acids. The CDR3 DNA reads TGTGCCAGCAGTGAAGAAGCGAGTTTCTCCTACAATGAGCAGTTCTTC. Translation gives CASSEEASFSYNEQFF.